This T cell receptor beta chain was recovered during a study of blood T cell repertoires in COVID-19. Here immunoSEQ multiplex PCR was the method, and the copy in TCRdb shows in-frame clones only, minus some. Of 250,000 to 300,000 clones listed, approximately 90% are singletons. This clone is a singleton in its sample. Material for sequencing was peripheral blood. The origin of this receptor is a woman aged 50 to 60 who had recovered from COVID-19.

The CDR3 here is CSVGGGRSDTQYF. The CDR3 DNA reads TGCAGCGTTGGCGGGGGCCGGTCAGATACGCAGTATTTT. The V and J genes are TRBV29-1 and TRBJ2-3, with a possible D match to TRBD2 (7 bases). V was cut by 4 bases and J by 4 bases, with 12 bases left in between. The CDR3 is 13 amino acids. Germline CDR1 reads SQVTM; CDR2 reads ANQGSEA.